The clone carrying this TCR beta chain showed up many times. What it binds is not known. Germline V lookup: CDR1 MGHRA, CDR2 YSYEKL. The CDR3 runs to 16 residues. J gave up 4 bases and V 0 bases, and 7 bases lay outside the gene matches. A library of TCRbeta sequences, prepared with unique molecular identifiers, was generated. Via MiXCR, TCRdb re-called the PCR reads, giving one row per CDR3 protein. Of hundreds of thousands of distinct CDR3 sequences listed, roughly 8.2% were seen once; the top ten hold approximately 9.6%. This sample was taken from a study of T-cell reconstitution after alpha-beta-depleted transplantation in children. Findings and limits, study-wide: The main origin of T-cell counts and diversity one year after transplant was newly produced T cells. In patients about two months after transplant, alpha-beta T cells reportedly arose from several hundred expanded graft clones. There were some patients whose high TCRbeta diversity at day 60 came from surviving recipient T cells and thymic progenitors.

Sequenced material: peripheral blood, taken 360 days after TCRalphabeta/CD19-depleted stem cell transplant. The receptor's source is a female patient aged 2 to 10 who had a stem cell transplant for Fanconi anemia, so the T cells may come from the graft donor. The chain couples TRBV4-1 to TRBJ2-7; 9 nucleotides line up with TRBD2. Here the CDR3 reads CASSQEEAGGQYEQYF. CDR3 nucleotide sequence: TGCGCCAGCAGCCAAGAAGAGGCGGGAGGGCAGTACGAGCAGTACTTC.